The source of this TCR beta chain is a study of cytomegalovirus exposure and HLA in healthy donors. Study at large: Unique TCRs from HLA-typed donors, 80 million to 100 million of them, were held in an early data release. Of all 370 or so donors who were genotyped, 75% to 90% belonged to the Caucasian-associated ancestry cluster. Findings and limits, study-wide: Donor immune exposure was known only as CMV serostatus.

This CDR3 comprises 13 residues. V was pared by 5 bases and J by 7 bases, with 15 bases between. Looked up from germline, CDR1 is GTSNPN and CDR2 is SVGIG (reference sequence). The PCR had 60 Vbeta and 13 Jbeta primers. Only in-frame clones appear in the TCRdb table, and some are missing; sequencing was by immunoSEQ multiplex PCR. The sample holds 100,000 to 150,000 clones, less than 80% seen once. In the case of this clone: Its specificity is unknown.

The chain combines TRBV30 with TRBJ1-3, with D perhaps matching TRBD1 (6 bases). Sequenced material: PBMCs. This sequence was found in a woman in her forties or fifties in good health and CMV-seronegative. The CDR3 protein is CAWQGIGPNTIYF. The CDR3 nucleotides are TGTGCCTGGCAGGGGATTGGTCCGAACACCATATATTTT.